The clone carrying this T cell receptor (beta chain) occurred a few times. No antigen is known for it. V was clipped by 4 bases and J by 2 bases, with 10 bases between them. Looked up from germline, CDR1 is SGHVS and CDR2 is FQNEAQ. The CDR3 is 14 amino acids. The entry originates in a study of blood T cells in healthy people across ages. Study outcomes and limitations: Higher diversity, along with more naive CD4+ cells, distinguished long-lived donors from aged donors.

The individuals who served as donors were healthy Caucasians living in Russia, aged about 6 to 95. Together with a sample-barcoded 5' primer, a J-beta primer mix was included in a second PCR lasting 7 to 11 cycles. The template-switch adaptor, which had 12 random nucleotides, put a tag on each cDNA molecule. All samples gave at least 3 million CDR3-containing paired-end reads. TCRdb re-derived calls from the 5' RACE reads in MiXCR, one entry per CDR3 protein. The data hold approximately 1.5 million distinct CDR3 sequences, with roughly 30% observed a single time. This sequence joins TRBV7-8 and TRBJ2-3; no firm D call. The material sequenced was blood. This sequence originates from a woman aged 25 to 39 in good health. In DNA, the CDR3 is TGTGCCAGCAGCTCCACAGAGAACACAGATACGCAGTATTTT. Translating it yields CASSSTENTDTQYF.